A single T cell receptor (beta chain) is shown here with its context. The entry originates in a study of blood T cell repertoires in COVID-19. About the research overall: The samples span acute and convalescent COVID-19 from the United States, Italy and Spain. The cDNA or gDNA used as material had been derived from T cells, B-cell-depleted T cells, or PBMCs.

The V end lost 2 bases, the J end lost 5 bases, and 13 bases lay between the germline ends. The CDR3 sequence is 15 residues long. CDR1 and CDR2 (germline): KGHSH, LQKENI. Original processing notes: Amplifying reference gene primers gave estimates of nucleated cell counts. Profiled with immunoSEQ multiplex PCR; TCRdb holds only in-frame clones, not every one. D and trimming were read from the DNA, whereas the V and J calls and clone size are those reported in that table. The table includes around 260,000 clones, about 89% detected once. The TCR comes from a woman aged 40-49 years who had recovered from COVID-19. The J gene is TRBJ2-1, the V gene TRBV18, with a weak D call TRBD2 (5 bases). The specimen sequenced was peripheral blood. The CDR3 coding sequence is TGTGCCAGCTCACCAGGATCTGGGCGGGACAATGAGCAGTTCTTC. It is translated as CASSPGSGRDNEQFF.